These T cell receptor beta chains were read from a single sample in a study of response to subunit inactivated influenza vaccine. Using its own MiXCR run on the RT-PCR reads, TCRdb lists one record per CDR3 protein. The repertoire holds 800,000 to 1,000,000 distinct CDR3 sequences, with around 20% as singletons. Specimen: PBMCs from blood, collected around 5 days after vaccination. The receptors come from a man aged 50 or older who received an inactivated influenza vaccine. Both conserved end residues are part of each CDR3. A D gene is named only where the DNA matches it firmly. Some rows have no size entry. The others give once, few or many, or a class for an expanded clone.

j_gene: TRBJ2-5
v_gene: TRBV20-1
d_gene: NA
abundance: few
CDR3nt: TGCAGTGCTAGGTGGTACCGGGACCTGGTGGGGGAGACCCAGTACTTC
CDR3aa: CSARWYRDLVGETQYF

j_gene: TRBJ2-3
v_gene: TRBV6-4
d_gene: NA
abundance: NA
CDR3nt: TGTGCCAGCAACCGCGCGGAGGGGGGCCCAGATACGCAGTATTTT
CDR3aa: CASNRAEGGPDTQYF

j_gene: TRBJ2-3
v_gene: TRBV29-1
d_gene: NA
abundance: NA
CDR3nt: TGCAGCGTAGACACTAGCCCCGGGGCGCAGTATTTT
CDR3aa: CSVDTSPGAQYF

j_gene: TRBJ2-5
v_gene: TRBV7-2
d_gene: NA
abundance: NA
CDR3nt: TGTGCCAGCAGCTTCGCCCCGGGATTGGAGACCCAGTACTTC
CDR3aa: CASSFAPGLETQYF

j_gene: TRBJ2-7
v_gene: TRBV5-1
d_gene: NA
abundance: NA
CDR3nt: TGCGCCAGCAGCTCTGGGGACGGCCTCGGACTTAGCTCCTACGAGCAGTACTTC
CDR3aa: CASSSGDGLGLSSYEQYF

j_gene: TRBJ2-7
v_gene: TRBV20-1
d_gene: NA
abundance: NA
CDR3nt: TGCAGTGCTAGAGATCTAAGGGGAACAGGATACGAGCAGTACTTC
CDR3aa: CSARDLRGTGYEQYF

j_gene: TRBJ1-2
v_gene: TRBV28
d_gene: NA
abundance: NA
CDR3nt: TGTGCCAGCAGCCCCCCCCGGTCGGGTGTCTATGGCTACACCTTC
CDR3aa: CASSPPRSGVYGYTF

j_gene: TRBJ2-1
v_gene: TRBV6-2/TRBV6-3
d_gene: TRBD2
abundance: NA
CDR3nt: TGTGCCAGCAGTTGGACTAGCGGGGGGGCTTACAATGAGCAGTTCTTC
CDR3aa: CASSWTSGGAYNEQFF

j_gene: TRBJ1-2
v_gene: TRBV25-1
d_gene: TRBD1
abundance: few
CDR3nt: TGTGCCAGCAGCGCAGCAGGGGGCTATGGCTACACCTTC
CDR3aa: CASSAAGGYGYTF

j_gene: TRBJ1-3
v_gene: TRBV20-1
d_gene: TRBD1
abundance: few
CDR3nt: TGCAGTGCCGTCAGGGGGGACACCATATATTTT
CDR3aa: CSAVRGDTIYF

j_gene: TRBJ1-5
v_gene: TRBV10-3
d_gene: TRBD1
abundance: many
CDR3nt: TGTGCCATCAGTGAGACGGGACAGTCTAATCAGCCCCAGCATTTT
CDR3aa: CAISETGQSNQPQHF

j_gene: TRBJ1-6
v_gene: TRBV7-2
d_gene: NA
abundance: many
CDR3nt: TGTGCCAGCAGCTTGTCCCAGAATTCACCCCTCCACTTT
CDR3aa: CASSLSQNSPLHF

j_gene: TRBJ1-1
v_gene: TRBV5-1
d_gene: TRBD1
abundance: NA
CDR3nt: TGCGCCAGCAGCTCAGGACAGGAAATCACTGAAGCTTTCTTT
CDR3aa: CASSSGQEITEAFF

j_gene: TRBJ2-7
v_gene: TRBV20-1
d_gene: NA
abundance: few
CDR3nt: TGCAGTGCTAGTCCGACAGCCAAAAGCGAGCAGTACTTC
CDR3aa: CSASPTAKSEQYF

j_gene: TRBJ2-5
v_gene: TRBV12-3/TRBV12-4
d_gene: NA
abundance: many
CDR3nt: TGTGCCAGCAGTTTAAGGGCGGGACCAAGGGGGACCCAGTACTTC
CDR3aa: CASSLRAGPRGTQYF

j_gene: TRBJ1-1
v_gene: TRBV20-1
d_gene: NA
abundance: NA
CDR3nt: TGCAGTGCTCTCTCCCCGAGGGCGGGGATCGCGGCTTTCTTT
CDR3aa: CSALSPRAGIAAFF

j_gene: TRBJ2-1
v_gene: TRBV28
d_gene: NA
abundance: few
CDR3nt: TGTGCCAGCAGTTTACGAGACCACAATGAGCAGTTCTTC
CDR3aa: CASSLRDHNEQFF

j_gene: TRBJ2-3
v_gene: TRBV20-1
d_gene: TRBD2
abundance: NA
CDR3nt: TGCAGTGCTGGGATAGCGGGAGCCACAGATACGCAGTATTTT
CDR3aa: CSAGIAGATDTQYF

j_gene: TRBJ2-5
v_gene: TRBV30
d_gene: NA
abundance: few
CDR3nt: TGTGCCTGGAGTGTGGTTGGGGGGCGAGGAGAGACCCAGTACTTC
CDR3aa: CAWSVVGGRGETQYF

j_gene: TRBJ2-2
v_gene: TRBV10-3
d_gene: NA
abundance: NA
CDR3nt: TGTGCCATCAGTTCCCCCCAATATAAAACGAACACCGGGGAGCTGTTTTTT
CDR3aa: CAISSPQYKTNTGELFF

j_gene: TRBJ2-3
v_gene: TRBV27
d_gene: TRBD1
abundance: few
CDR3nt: TGTGCCAGCAGTTTGAAGGGGACAGGGTCTGCCTATACGCAGTATTTT
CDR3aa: CASSLKGTGSAYTQYF

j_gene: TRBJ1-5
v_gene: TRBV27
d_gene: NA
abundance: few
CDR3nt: TGTGCCAGCAGAAGTACAGAAACGCAGCCCCAGCATTTT
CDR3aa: CASRSTETQPQHF

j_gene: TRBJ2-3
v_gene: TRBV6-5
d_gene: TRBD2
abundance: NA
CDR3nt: TGTGCCAGCAGTTACTCATTCGGGCTAGCGGGAGACTCAGATACGCAGTATTTT
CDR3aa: CASSYSFGLAGDSDTQYF

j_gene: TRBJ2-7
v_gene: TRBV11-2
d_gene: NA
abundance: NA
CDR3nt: TGTGCCAGCAGCTTAGAAAGAACCTCGGGGTACGAGCAGTACTTC
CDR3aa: CASSLERTSGYEQYF

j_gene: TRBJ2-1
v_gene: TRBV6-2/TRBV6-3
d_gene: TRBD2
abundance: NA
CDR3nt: TGTGCCAGCAGCCATAGCGGGAGGTACCCCAATGAGCAGTTCTTC
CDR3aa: CASSHSGRYPNEQFF

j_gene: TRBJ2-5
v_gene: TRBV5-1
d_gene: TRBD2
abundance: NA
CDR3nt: TGCGCCAGCAGCTTGGGAGGGACTAGTGAAGAGACCCAGTACTTC
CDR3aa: CASSLGGTSEETQYF

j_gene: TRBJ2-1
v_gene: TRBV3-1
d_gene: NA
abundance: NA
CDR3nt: TGTGCCAGCAGAACGACGGCGGGTAGCTCCTACAATGAGCAGTTCTTC
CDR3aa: CASRTTAGSSYNEQFF

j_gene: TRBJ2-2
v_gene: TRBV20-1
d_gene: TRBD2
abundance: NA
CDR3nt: TGCAGTGCCACAGGGACTAGCGTCGCCACCGGGGAGCTGTTTTTT
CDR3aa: CSATGTSVATGELFF

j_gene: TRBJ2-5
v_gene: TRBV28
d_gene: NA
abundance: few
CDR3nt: TGTGCCAGCAGACAGCATACTTCCTGGGAGACCCAGTACTTC
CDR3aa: CASRQHTSWETQYF

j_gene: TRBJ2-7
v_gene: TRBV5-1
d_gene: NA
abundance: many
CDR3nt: TGCGCCAGCAGCTTGGAGGCGGCCGCGAGCTCCTACGAGCAGTACTTC
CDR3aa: CASSLEAAASSYEQYF

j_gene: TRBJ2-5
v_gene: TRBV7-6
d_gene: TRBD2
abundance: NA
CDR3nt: TGTGCCAGCAGCTTAGAAGTTTCTAGCGGGATTGAGACCCAGTACTTC
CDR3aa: CASSLEVSSGIETQYF

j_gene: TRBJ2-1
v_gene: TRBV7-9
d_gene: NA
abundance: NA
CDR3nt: TGTGCCAGCAGCTTAGAACTCGGGGATGAGCAGTTCTTC
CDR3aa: CASSLELGDEQFF

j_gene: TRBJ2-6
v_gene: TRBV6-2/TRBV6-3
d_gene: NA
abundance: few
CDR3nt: TGTGCCAGCACTTTTGGGGGCTCTGGGGCCAACGTCCTGACTTTC
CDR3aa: CASTFGGSGANVLTF

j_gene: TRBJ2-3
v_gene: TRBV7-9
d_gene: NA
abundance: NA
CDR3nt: TGTGCCAGCAGCTTAGCGCCGGCATCTAGCAGGGGTACGCAGTATTTT
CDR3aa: CASSLAPASSRGTQYF